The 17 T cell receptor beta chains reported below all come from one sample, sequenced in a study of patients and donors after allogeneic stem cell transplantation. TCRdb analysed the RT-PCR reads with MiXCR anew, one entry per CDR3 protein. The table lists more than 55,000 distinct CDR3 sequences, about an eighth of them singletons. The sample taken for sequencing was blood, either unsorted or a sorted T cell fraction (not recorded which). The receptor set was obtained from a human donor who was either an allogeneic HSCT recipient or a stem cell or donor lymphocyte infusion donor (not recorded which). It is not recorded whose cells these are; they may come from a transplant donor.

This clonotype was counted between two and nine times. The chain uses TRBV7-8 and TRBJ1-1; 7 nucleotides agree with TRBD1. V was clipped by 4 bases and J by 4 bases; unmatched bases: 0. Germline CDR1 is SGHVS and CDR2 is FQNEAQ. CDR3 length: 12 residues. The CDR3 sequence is CASSSGGTEAFF. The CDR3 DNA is TGTGCCAGCAGCTCAGGGGGCACTGAAGCTTTCTTT.

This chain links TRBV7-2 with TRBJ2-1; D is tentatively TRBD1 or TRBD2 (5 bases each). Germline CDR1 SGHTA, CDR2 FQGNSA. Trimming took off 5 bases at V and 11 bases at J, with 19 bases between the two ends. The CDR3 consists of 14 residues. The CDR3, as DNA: TGTGCCAGCAGCGGGGGAACGTCGGGGTTGAAGCAGTTCTTC. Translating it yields CASSGGTSGLKQFF.

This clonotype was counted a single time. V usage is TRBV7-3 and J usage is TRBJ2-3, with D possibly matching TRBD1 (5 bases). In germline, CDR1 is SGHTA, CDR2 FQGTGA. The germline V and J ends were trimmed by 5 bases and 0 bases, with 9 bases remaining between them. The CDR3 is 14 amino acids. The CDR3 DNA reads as TGTGCCAGCAGCCTACGACAGAGCACAGATACGCAGTATTTT. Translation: CASSLRQSTDTQYF.

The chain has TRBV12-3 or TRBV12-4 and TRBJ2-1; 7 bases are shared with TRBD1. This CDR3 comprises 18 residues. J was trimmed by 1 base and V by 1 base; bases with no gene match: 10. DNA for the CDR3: TGTGCCAGCAGTTTAGAAGGAGTAGGGGACAGATCCTACAATGAGCAGTTCTTC. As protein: CASSLEGVGDRSYNEQFF.

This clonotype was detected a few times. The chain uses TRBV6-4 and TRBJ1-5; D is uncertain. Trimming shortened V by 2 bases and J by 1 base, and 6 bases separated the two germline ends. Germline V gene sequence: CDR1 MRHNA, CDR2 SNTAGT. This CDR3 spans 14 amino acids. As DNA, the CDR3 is TGTGCCAGCAGTGACAGGGCAAGCAATCAGCCCCAGCATTTT. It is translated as CASSDRASNQPQHF.

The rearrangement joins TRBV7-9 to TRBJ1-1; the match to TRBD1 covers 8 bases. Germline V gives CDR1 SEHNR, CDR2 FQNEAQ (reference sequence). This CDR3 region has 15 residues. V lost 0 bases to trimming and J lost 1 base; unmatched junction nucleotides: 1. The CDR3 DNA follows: TGTGCCAGCAGCTTAGCCGGGACAGGGAACACTGAAGCTTTCTTT. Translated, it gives CASSLAGTGNTEAFF. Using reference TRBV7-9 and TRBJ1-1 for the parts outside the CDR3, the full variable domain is DTGVSQNPRHKITKRGQNVTFRCDPISEHNRLYWYRQTLGQGPEFLTYFQNEAQLEKSRLLSDRFSAERPKGSFSTLEIQRTEQGDSAMYLCASSLAGTGNTEAFFGQGTRLTVV.

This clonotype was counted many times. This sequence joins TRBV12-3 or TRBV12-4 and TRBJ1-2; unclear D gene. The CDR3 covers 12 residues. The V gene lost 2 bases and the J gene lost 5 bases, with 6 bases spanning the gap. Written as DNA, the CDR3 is TGTGCCAGCAGTTTACGGTCATATGGCTACACCTTC. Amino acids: CASSLRSYGYTF.

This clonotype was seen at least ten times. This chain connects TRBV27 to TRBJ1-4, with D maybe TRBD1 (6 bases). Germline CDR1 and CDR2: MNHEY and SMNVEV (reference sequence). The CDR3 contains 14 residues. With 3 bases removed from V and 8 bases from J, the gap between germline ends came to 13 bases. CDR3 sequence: CASSLWGAREKLFF. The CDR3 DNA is TGTGCCAGCAGTTTGTGGGGGGCACGGGAAAAACTGTTTTTT.

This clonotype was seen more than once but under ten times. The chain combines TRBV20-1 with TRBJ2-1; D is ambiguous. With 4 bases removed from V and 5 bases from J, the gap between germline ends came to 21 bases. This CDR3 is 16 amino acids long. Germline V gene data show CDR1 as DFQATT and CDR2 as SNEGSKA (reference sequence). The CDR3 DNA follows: TGCAGTGCTACCTTTCCCCGGGTCATGCTAAACAATGAGCAGTTCTTC. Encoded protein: CSATFPRVMLNNEQFF.

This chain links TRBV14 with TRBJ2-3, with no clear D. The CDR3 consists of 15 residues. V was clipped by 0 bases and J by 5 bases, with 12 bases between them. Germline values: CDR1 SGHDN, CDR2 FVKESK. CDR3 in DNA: TGTGCCAGCAGCCAAGATTCCGGGTTTGAAGATACGCAGTATTTT. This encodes CASSQDSGFEDTQYF.

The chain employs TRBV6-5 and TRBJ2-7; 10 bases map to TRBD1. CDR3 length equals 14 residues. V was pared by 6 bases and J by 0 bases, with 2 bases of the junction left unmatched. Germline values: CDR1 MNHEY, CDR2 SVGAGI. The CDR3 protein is CASRGQGSSYEQYF. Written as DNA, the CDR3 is TGTGCCAGCAGGGGACAGGGGAGCTCCTACGAGCAGTACTTC.

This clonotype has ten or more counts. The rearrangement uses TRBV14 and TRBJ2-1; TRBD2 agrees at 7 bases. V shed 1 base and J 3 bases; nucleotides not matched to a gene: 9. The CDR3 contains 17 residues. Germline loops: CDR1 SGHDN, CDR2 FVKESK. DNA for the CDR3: TGTGCCAGCAGCCAAGGGTCTCGCGGGAGTCACTACAATGAGCAGTTCTTC. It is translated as CASSQGSRGSHYNEQFF. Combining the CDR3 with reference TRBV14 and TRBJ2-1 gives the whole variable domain EAGVTQFPSHSVIEKGQTVTLRCDPISGHDNLYWYRRVMGKEIKFLLHFVKESKQDESGMPNNRFLAERTGGTYSTLKVQPAELEDSGVYFCASSQGSRGSHYNEQFFGPGTRLTVL.

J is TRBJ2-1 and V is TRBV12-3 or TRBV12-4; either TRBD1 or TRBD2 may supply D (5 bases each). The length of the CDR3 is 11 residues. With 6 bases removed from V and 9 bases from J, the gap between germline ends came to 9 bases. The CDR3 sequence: CASRGTGEQFF. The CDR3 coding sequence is TGTGCCAGCAGGGGGACGGGTGAGCAGTTCTTC.

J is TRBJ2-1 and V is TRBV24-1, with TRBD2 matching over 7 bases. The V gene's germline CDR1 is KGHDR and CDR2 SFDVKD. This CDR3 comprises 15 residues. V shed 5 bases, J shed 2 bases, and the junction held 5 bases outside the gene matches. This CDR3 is CATSGAGVTYNEQFF. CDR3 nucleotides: TGTGCCACCAGTGGGGCGGGGGTTACCTACAATGAGCAGTTCTTC.

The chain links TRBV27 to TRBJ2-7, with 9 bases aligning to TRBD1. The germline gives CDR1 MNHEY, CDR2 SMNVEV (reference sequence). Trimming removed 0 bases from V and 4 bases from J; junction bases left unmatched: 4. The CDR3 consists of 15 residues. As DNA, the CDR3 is TGTGCCAGCAGTTTATCCGGGACAGGGTATTACGAGCAGTACTTC. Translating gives CASSLSGTGYYEQYF.

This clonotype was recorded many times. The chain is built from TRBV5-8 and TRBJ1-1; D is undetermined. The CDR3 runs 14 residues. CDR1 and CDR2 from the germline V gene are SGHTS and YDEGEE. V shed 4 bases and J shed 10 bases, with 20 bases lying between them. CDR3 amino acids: CASSRLAITVGAFF. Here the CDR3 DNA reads TGTGCCAGCAGCCGACTTGCAATTACAGTTGGAGCTTTCTTT.

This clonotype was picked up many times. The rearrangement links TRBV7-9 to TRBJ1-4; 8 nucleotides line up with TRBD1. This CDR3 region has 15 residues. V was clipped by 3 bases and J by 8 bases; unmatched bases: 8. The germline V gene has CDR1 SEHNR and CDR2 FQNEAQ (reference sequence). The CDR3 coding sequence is TGTGCCAGCAGCTTCGGACAGGGACGAGAGGAAAAACTGTTTTTT. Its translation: CASSFGQGREEKLFF.